This is a list of T cell receptor beta chains from one sample in a study of PD-1 blockade in classical Hodgkin lymphoma. TCRdb's copy holds only in-frame clones and misses some; the assay was immunoSEQ multiplex PCR. The profile covers about 90,000 clones, with around 90% appearing a single time and about 2.7% taken by the ten largest. This material consisted of peripheral blood mononuclear cells (PBMCs), taken before the second cycle of nivolumab. Source of these receptors: a human donor with classical Hodgkin lymphoma. Both conserved end residues are part of each CDR3. A D gene is named only where the DNA matches it firmly. Size is omitted from some rows. Given values are once, few, many or a class for expanded clones.

d_gene,v_gene,j_gene,abundance,CDR3aa,CDR3nt
NA,TRBV10-3,TRBJ1-5,NA,CAISVGRDQPQHF,TGTGCCATCAGTGTAGGGAGGGATCAGCCCCAGCATTTT
NA,TRBV27,TRBJ2-3,NA,CASRDREGGDTQYF,TGTGCCAGCAGAGACAGAGAAGGGGGGGATACGCAGTATTTT
TRBD1,TRBV5-1,TRBJ1-2,NA,CASSWTGLDYGYTF,TGCGCCAGCAGCTGGACAGGGCTTGACTATGGCTATACCTTC
NA,TRBV2,TRBJ2-7,once,CASSEAPRVGGEQYF,TGTGCCAGCAGTGAAGCGCCCCGGGTAGGGGGCGAGCAGTACTTC
NA,TRBV7-9,TRBJ2-1,NA,CASSLGGRLRSSYNEQFF,TGTGCCAGCAGCTTAGGGGGCAGGCTGCGGAGCTCCTACAATGAGCAGTTCTTC
TRBD1,TRBV30,TRBJ2-7,NA,CAWIPGQGALLPSYEQYF,TGTGCCTGGATACCGGGACAGGGGGCGCTTCTTCCGTCCTACGAGCAGTACTTC
NA,TRBV11-3,TRBJ1-1,NA,CASSWTANTEAFF,TGTGCCAGCAGCTGGACAGCGAACACTGAAGCTTTCTTT
NA,TRBV5-5,TRBJ2-7,NA,CASSALTGYEQYF,TGTGCCAGCAGCGCCTTGACAGGCTACGAGCAGTACTTC
TRBD1,TRBV6-6,TRBJ1-4,NA,CASSYPGQANEKLFF,TGTGCCAGCAGTTACCCGGGACAGGCTAATGAAAAACTGTTTTTT
NA,TRBV30,TRBJ1-2,NA,CAWRDFFGREKWGYTF,TGTGCCTGGAGGGACTTTTTTGGCAGGGAGAAATGGGGCTACACCTTC
NA,TRBV19,TRBJ1-2,once,CASNNRANYGYTF,TGTGCCAGTAATAACAGGGCCAACTATGGCTACACCTTC
NA,TRBV6-5,TRBJ2-3,NA,CASSYFFGDTQYF,TGTGCCAGCAGTTACTTCTTCGGAGATACGCAGTATTTT
TRBD1,TRBV5-4,TRBJ2-7,NA,CASSLAGTGITEQYF,TGTGCCAGCAGCTTGGCCGGGACAGGGATTACCGAGCAGTACTTC
TRBD2,TRBV11-2,TRBJ2-3,many,CASSTTSGTTDTQYF,TGTGCCAGCAGTACGACTAGCGGGACGACAGATACGCAGTATTTT
TRBD1,TRBV2,TRBJ1-5,NA,CASRDRTGGIQPQHF,TGTGCCAGCAGGGATAGGACAGGGGGCATACAACCCCAGCATTTT
TRBD2,TRBV28,TRBJ2-7,NA,CASSRRTGGLAGSSYEQYF,TGTGCCAGCAGTCGACGGACAGGGGGACTAGCGGGAAGCTCCTACGAGCAGTACTTC
TRBD2,TRBV10-3,TRBJ2-3,NA,CAIASGRGTDTQYF,TGTGCCATCGCTAGCGGGAGAGGGACAGATACGCAGTATTTT
TRBD1,TRBV7-2,TRBJ1-6,NA,CASRRQGSYNSPLHF,TGTGCCAGCAGGCGACAGGGTTCCTATAATTCACCCCTCCACTTT
TRBD1,TRBV19,TRBJ1-2,NA,CASTRGQENYGYTF,TGTGCCAGTACCAGAGGACAGGAGAACTATGGCTACACCTTC
NA,TRBV11-2,TRBJ1-2,NA,CASSLGWGTAYGYTF,TGTGCCAGCAGCTTAGGGTGGGGGACGGCCTATGGCTACACCTTC
NA,TRBV5-1,TRBJ2-6,NA,CASVGVPGSSGANVLTF,TGCGCCAGCGTGGGGGTACCAGGGAGCTCTGGGGCCAACGTCCTGACTTTC
NA,TRBV6-6,TRBJ2-7,few,CASSYSQGNSYEQYF,TGTGCCAGCAGTTACTCTCAGGGAAACTCCTACGAGCAGTACTTC
NA,TRBV6-5,TRBJ2-5,NA,CASKRVAVETQYF,TGTGCCAGCAAAAGGGTTGCGGTAGAGACCCAGTACTTC
TRBD2,TRBV27,TRBJ2-3,NA,CASSFFSGRVTDTQYF,TGTGCCAGCAGTTTCTTTAGCGGGAGGGTCACAGATACGCAGTATTTT
TRBD1,TRBV9,TRBJ2-6,few,CASSTGQGGGSGANVLTF,TGTGCCAGCAGCACCGGACAGGGGGGAGGCTCTGGGGCCAACGTCCTGACTTTC
NA,TRBV2,TRBJ1-1,NA,CASDSITGVNTEAFF,TGTGCCAGCGACTCCATAACGGGTGTTAACACTGAAGCTTTCTTT
NA,TRBV2,TRBJ2-7,NA,CASSEVGNEQYF,TGTGCCAGCAGTGAGGTTGGGAACGAGCAGTACTTC
NA,TRBV5-3,TRBJ1-5,NA,CARSLETDSNQPQHF,TGTGCCAGAAGCTTGGAAACGGATAGCAATCAGCCCCAGCATTTT
NA,TRBV15,TRBJ1-4,NA,CATSRRGGANEKLFF,TGTGCCACCAGCAGGAGGGGGGGCGCTAATGAAAAACTGTTTTTT
NA,TRBV25-1,TRBJ2-7,NA,CASSVAGNPYEQYF,TGTGCCAGCAGTGTGGCGGGAAACCCCTACGAGCAGTACTTC
TRBD1,TRBV5-4,TRBJ2-5,NA,CASSLIGAGGVTADF,TGTGCCAGCAGCTTGATAGGCGCAGGGGGAGTGACGGCCGACTTC
NA,TRBV5-1,TRBJ1-4,NA,CASSLLGRLDEKLFF,TGCGCCAGCAGCTTGTTAGGCAGGCTCGATGAAAAACTGTTTTTT
NA,TRBV4-1,TRBJ2-7,NA,CASSRVQGSSSYEQYF,TGCGCCAGCAGCCGGGTACAGGGTTCGAGCTCCTACGAGCAGTACTTC
NA,TRBV30,TRBJ1-5,NA,CAWTPDISNQPQHF,TGTGCCTGGACCCCCGATATTAGCAATCAGCCCCAGCATTTT
NA,TRBV2,TRBJ1-2,NA,CASSERNLNYGYTF,TGTGCCAGCAGTGAGAGAAACCTTAACTATGGCTACACCTTC
TRBD2,TRBV2,TRBJ2-7,NA,CASRRDLSSWGGSYEQYF,TGTGCCAGCCGACGGGACCTTTCCTCCTGGGGGGGCTCCTACGAGCAGTACTTC
NA,TRBV6-1,TRBJ1-1,NA,CASSEAASGIGPSTEAFF,TGTGCCAGCAGTGAAGCGGCGTCAGGGATAGGGCCCAGCACTGAAGCTTTCTTT
TRBD1,TRBV19,TRBJ1-5,NA,CASTSPLGAGGVNQPQHF,TGTGCCAGTACCTCCCCATTGGGTGCAGGGGGTGTCAATCAGCCCCAGCATTTT
NA,TRBV11-3,TRBJ2-5,NA,CASSLEVGSNETQYF,TGTGCCAGCAGCTTAGAGGTAGGCAGTAACGAGACCCAGTACTTC
NA,TRBV6-1,TRBJ2-7,NA,CASSERGGFSYEQYF,TGTGCCAGCAGTGAACGGGGCGGTTTCTCCTACGAGCAGTACTTC
NA,TRBV28,TRBJ2-3,once,CASSLSPLDTDTQYF,TGTGCCAGCAGTTTATCCCCCCTTGACACAGATACGCAGTATTTT
NA,TRBV15,TRBJ2-1,NA,CATSRDDFAANLLGNEQFF,TGTGCCACCAGCAGAGATGATTTTGCGGCTAACCTCCTAGGGAATGAGCAGTTCTTC
NA,TRBV19,TRBJ1-1,NA,CASKATPARDTEAFF,TGTGCCAGCAAAGCGACGCCCGCGAGGGACACTGAAGCTTTCTTT
NA,TRBV9,TRBJ1-1,once,CASSVEGRGRNTEAFF,TGTGCCAGCAGCGTAGAGGGGCGTGGGAGGAACACTGAAGCTTTCTTT
NA,TRBV10-3,TRBJ1-1,NA,CAISETGRHTEAFF,TGTGCCATCAGTGAGACAGGACGGCACACTGAAGCTTTCTTT
TRBD1,TRBV7-3,TRBJ1-2,NA,CASSLSGGQNYGYTF,TGTGCCAGCAGCTTATCCGGGGGACAGAACTATGGCTACACCTTC
TRBD1,TRBV28,TRBJ1-2,NA,CASSRPGQGIYGYTF,TGTGCCAGCAGCCGCCCGGGACAGGGAATCTATGGCTACACCTTC
TRBD1,TRBV4-1,TRBJ2-4,NA,CASSQGQGKGTKNIQYF,TGCGCCAGCAGCCAGGGACAGGGGAAGGGGACCAAAAACATTCAGTACTTC
NA,TRBV9,TRBJ2-1,NA,CASSAGGLSSYNEQFF,TGTGCCAGCAGCGCGGGCGGGCTTAGCTCCTACAATGAGCAGTTCTTC
TRBD1,TRBV18,TRBJ2-6,NA,CASSPGQGRSGANVLTF,TGTGCCAGCTCACCCGGACAGGGTCGCTCTGGGGCCAACGTCCTGACTTTC
NA,TRBV4-2,TRBJ2-4,NA,CASSQATKNIQYF,TGTGCCAGCAGCCAAGCGACCAAAAACATTCAGTACTTC
NA,TRBV7-9,TRBJ2-3,NA,CASSTLTVSGAQYF,TGTGCCAGCAGCACACTGACAGTTTCAGGTGCGCAGTATTTT
NA,TRBV7-6,TRBJ2-7,NA,CASSPRGASSYEQYF,TGTGCCAGCAGCCCACGGGGGGCTAGCTCCTACGAGCAGTACTTC
NA,TRBV27,TRBJ2-7,NA,CASSLSPPGLYAYEQYF,TGTGCCAGCAGTTTGTCACCGCCGGGACTTTACGCCTACGAGCAGTACTTC